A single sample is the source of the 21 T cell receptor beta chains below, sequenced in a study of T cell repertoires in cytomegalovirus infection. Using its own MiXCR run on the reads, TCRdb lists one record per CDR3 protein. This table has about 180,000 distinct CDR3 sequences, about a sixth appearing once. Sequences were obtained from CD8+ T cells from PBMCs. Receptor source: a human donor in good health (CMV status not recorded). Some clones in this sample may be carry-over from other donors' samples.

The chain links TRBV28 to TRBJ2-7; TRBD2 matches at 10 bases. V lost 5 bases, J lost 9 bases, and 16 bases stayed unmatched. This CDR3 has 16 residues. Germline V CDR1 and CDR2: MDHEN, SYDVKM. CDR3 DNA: TGTGCCAGCAGTGTCTATTCCGGGACTAGCGACATCGGGCAGTACTTC. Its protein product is CASSVYSGTSDIGQYF.

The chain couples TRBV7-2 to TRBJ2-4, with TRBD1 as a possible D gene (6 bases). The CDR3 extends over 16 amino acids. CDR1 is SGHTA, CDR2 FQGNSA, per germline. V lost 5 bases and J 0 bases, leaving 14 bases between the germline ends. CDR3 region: CASSASLGAAKNIQYF. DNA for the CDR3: TGTGCCAGCAGCGCTAGTCTGGGGGCAGCCAAAAACATTCAGTACTTC.

The CDR3 is CASSARDRGQQTQYF. CDR3 nucleotides: TGTGCCAGCAGCGCTCGGGACAGAGGTCAGCAGACCCAGTACTTC. The rearrangement links TRBV13 to TRBJ2-5, with TRBD1 matching 7 bases. Germline CDR1 reads PRHDT; CDR2 reads FYEKMQ (reference sequence). This CDR3 has 15 residues. V lost 5 bases and J lost 6; bases outside the gene matches: 12.

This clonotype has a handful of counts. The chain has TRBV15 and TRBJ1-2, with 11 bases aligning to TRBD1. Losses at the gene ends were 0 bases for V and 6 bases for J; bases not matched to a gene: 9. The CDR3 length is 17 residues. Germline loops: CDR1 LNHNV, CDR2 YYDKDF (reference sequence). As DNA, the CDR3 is TGTGCCACCAGCAGAGATCGTGGGACAGGGGGACTGAATGGCTACACCTTC. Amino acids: CATSRDRGTGGLNGYTF.

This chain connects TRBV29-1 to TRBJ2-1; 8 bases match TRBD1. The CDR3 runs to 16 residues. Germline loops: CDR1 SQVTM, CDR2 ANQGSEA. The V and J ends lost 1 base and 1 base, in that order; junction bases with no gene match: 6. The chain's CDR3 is CSVEAPDRASYNEQFF. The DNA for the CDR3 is TGCAGCGTTGAAGCCCCGGACAGGGCGTCCTACAATGAGCAGTTCTTC.

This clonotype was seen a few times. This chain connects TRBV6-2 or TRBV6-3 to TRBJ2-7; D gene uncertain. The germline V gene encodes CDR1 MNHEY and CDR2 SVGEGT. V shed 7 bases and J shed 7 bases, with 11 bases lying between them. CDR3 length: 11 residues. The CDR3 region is CASTLRGEQYF. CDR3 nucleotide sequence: TGTGCCAGCACCCTTCGTGGGGAGCAGTACTTC.

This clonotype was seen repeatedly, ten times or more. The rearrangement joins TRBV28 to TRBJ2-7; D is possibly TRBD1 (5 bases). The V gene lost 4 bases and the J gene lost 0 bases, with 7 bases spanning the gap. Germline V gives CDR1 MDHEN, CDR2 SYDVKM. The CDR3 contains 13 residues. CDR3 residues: CASSWTRSYEQYF. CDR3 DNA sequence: TGTGCCAGCAGTTGGACACGCTCCTACGAGCAGTACTTC.

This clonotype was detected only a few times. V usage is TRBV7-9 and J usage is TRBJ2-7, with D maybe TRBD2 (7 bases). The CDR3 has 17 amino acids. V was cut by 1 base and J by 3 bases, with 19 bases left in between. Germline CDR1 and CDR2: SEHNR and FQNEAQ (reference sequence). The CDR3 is CASSLEGGGLRFYEQYF. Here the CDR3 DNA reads TGTGCCAGCAGCTTAGAGGGCGGGGGCCTCCGTTTCTACGAGCAGTACTTC.

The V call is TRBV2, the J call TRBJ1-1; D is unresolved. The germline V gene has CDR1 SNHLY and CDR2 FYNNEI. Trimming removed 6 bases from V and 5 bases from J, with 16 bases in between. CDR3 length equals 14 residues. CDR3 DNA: TGTGCCAGCAGGGACCCACGGGGAGGAACTGAAGCTTTCTTT. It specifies CASRDPRGGTEAFF.

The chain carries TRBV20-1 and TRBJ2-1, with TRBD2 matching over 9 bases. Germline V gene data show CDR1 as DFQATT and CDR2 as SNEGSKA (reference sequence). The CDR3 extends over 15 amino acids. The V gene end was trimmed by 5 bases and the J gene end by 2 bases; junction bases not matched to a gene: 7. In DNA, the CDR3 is TGCAGTGCTTACGTGGGCGGGGGGGCCTACAATGAGCAGTTCTTC. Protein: CSAYVGGGAYNEQFF.

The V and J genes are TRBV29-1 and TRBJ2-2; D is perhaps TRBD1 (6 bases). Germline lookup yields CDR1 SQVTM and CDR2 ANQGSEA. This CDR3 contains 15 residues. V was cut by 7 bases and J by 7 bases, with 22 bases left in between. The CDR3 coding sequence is TGCAGCGCCGAAAATCTAGAAGGGGGAATCGGGGAGCTGTTTTTT. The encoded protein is CSAENLEGGIGELFF.

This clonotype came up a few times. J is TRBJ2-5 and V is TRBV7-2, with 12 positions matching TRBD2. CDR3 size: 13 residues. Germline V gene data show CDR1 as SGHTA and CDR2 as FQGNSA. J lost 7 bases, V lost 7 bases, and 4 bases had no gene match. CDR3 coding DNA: TGTGCCAGCACCCCTAGCGGGGGGGGGACCCAGTACTTC. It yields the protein CASTPSGGGTQYF.

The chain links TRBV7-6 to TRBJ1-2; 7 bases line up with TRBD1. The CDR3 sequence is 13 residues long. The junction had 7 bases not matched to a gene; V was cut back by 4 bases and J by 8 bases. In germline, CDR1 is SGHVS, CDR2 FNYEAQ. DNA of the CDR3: TGTGCCAGCAGCTCCGGGACAGTCGAGGGCTACACCTTC. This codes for CASSSGTVEGYTF. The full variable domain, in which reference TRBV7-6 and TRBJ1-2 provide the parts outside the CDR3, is GAGVSQSPRYKVTKRGQDVALRCDPISGHVSLYWYRQALGQGPEFLTYFNYEAQQDKSGLPNDRFSAERPEGSISTLTIQRTEQRDSAMYRCASSSGTVEGYTFGSGTRLTVV.

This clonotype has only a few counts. CDR3 protein: CASSFSQALNTEAFF. The CDR3 DNA reads TGTGCCAGCAGTTTCAGTCAGGCCTTGAACACTGAAGCTTTCTTT. The rearrangement uses TRBV12-3 or TRBV12-4 and TRBJ1-1; D unresolved. The CDR3 is 15 amino acids. The V end lost 3 bases, the J end lost 0 bases, and 11 bases lay between the germline ends.

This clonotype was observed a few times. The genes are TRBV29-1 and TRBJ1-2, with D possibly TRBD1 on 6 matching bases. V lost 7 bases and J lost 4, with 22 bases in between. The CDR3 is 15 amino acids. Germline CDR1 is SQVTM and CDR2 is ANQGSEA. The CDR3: CSGADDGGRAYGYTF. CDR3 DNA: TGCAGCGGTGCGGACGACGGGGGGCGAGCCTATGGCTACACCTTC.

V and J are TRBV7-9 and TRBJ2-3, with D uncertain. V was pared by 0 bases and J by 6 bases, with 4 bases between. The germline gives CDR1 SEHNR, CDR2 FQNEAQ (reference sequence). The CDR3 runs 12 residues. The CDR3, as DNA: TGTGCCAGCAGCTTAGCGATCGATACGCAGTATTTT. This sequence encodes CASSLAIDTQYF.

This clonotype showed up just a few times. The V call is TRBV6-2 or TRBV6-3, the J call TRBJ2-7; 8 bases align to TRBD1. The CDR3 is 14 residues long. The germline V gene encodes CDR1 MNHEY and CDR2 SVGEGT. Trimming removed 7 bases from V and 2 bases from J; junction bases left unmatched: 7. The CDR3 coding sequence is TGTGCCAGCATCCCGGGACAGGAAGCCTACGAGCAGTACTTC. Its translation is CASIPGQEAYEQYF.

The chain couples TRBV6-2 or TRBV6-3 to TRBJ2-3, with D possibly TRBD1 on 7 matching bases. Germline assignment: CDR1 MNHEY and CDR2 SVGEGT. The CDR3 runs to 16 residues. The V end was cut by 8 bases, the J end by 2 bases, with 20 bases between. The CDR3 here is CASGTGDRTFTDTQYF. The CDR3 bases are TGTGCCAGCGGGACGGGGGACAGAACTTTCACAGATACGCAGTATTTT.

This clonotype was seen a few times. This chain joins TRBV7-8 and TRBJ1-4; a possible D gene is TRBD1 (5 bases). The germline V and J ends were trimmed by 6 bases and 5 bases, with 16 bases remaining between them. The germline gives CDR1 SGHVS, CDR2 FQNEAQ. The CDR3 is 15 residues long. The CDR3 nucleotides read TGTGCCAGCAGACTCCTAACGGGACCCAATGAAAAACTGTTTTTT. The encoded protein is CASRLLTGPNEKLFF.

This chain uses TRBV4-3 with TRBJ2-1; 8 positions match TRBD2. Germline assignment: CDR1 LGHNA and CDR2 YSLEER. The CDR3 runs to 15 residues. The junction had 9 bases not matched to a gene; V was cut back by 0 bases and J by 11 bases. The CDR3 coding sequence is TGCGCCAGCAGCCAAGATCGGGGGGGGCCATCTCAGCAGTTCTTC. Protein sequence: CASSQDRGGPSQQFF.

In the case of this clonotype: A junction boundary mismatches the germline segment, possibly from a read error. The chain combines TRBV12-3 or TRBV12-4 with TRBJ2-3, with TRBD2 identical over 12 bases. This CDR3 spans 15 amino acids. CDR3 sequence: CASSLAGGYTDTQYF. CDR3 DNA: TGTGCCAGCAGTCTAGCGGGGGGGTACACAGATACGCAGTATTTT.